This TCR beta chain is drawn from a study of B cell selection in AIRE deficiency. Conventional CD4 T cells were sorted as CD4+CD127+ cells. Healthy unrelated donors supplied the control samples. General study findings and limits: Shared Treg sequences had shorter CDR3s, biased toward rearrangements with few non-templated insertions. Of 3657 shared Treg TCRbeta sequences, over 25% were healthy-only, approximately 9.7% patient-only.

The protocol was immunoSEQ multiplex PCR, while the TCRdb copy is restricted to in-frame clones and leaves out a portion. The sample lists 1,500 to 2,000 clones, around 86% occurring once. A remark on this clone: No antigen is known for it.

The CDR3 length is 14 residues. Trimming left V 3 bases short and J 0 bases short, with 8 bases between. The germline gives CDR1 KGHSH, CDR2 LQKENI. The sequenced sample was CD4+CD127+ conventional T cells sorted from PBMCs. The V gene is TRBV18, the J gene TRBJ1-2; D is unresolved. This TCR came from a human donor in good health. As DNA, the CDR3 is TGTGCCAGCTCACCCGGTGTAGCTAACTATGGCTACACCTTC. Translation gives CASSPGVANYGYTF. Based on the CDR3 plus reference TRBV18 and TRBJ1-2, the full variable domain is NAGVMQNPRHLVRRRGQEARLRCSPMKGHSHVYWYRQLPEEGLKFMVYLQKENIIDESGMPKERFSAEFPKEGPSILRIQQVVRGDSAAYFCASSPGVANYGYTFGSGTRLTVV.